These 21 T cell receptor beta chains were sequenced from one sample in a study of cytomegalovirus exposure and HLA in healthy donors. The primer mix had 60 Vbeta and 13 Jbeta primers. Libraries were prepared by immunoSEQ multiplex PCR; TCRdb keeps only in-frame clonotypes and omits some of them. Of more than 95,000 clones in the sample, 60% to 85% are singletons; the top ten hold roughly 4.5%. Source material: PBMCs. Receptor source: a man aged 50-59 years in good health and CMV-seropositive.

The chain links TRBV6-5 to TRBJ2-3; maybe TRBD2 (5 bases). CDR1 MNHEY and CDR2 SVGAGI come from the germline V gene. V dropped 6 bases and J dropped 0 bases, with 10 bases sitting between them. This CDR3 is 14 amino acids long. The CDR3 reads CASRTGYSTDTQYF. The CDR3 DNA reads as TGTGCCAGCAGAACGGGGTATAGCACAGATACGCAGTATTTT.

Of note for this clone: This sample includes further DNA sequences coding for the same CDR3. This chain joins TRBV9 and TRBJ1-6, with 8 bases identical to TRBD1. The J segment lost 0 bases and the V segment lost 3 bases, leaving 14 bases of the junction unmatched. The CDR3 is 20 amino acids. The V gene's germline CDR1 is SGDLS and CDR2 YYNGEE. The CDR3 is CASSASASGQGTSYNSPLHF. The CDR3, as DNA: TGTGCCAGCAGCGCGTCCGCGTCAGGACAGGGAACCTCCTATAATTCACCCCTCCACTTT. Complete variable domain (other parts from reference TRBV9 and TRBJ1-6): DSGVTQTPKHLITATGQRVTLRCSPRSGDLSVYWYQQSLDQGLQFLIQYYNGEERAKGNILERFSAQQFPDLHSELNLSSLELGDSALYFCASSASASGQGTSYNSPLHFGNGTRLTVT.

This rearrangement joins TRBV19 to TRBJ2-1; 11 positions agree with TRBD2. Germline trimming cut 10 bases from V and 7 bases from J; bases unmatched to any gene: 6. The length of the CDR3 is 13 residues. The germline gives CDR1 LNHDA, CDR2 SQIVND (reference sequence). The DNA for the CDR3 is TGTGCCATATCTAGCGGGGGGAGGAATGAGCAGTTCTTC. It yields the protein CAISSGGRNEQFF.

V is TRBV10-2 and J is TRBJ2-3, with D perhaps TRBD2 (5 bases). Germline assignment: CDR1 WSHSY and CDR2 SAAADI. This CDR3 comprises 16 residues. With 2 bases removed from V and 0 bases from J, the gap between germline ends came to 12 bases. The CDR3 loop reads CASSEPGKISTDTQYF. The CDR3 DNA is TGCGCCAGCAGTGAGCCGGGAAAAATAAGCACAGATACGCAGTATTTT.

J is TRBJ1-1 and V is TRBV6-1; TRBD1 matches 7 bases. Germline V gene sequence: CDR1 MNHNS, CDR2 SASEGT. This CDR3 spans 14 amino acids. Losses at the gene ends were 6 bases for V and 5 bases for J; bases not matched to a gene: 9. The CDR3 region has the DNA TGTGCCAGCAGGTTACACAGGGGTGGGACTGAAGCTTTCTTT. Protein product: CASRLHRGGTEAFF.

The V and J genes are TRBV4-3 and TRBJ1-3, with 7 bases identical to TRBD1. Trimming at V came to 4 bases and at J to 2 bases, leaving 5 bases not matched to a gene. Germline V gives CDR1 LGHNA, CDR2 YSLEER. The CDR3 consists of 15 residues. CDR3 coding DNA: TGCGCCAGCAGCCTCGACAGGGCTACTGGAAACACCATATATTTT. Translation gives CASSLDRATGNTIYF.

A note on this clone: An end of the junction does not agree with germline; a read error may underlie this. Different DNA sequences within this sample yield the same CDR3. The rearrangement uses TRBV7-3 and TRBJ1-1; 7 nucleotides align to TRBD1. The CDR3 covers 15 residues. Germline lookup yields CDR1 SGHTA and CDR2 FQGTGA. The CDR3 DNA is TGTGCCAGCAGCTCGGGACAGCCTATGAACACTGAAGCCTTCTTT. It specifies CASSSGQPMNTEAFF.

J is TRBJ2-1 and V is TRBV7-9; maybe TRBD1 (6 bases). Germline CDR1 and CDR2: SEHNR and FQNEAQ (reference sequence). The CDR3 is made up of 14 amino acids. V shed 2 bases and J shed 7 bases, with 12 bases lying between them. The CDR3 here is CASSLFQGKNEQFF. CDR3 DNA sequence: TGTGCCAGCAGCTTATTTCAGGGGAAGAATGAGCAGTTCTTC.

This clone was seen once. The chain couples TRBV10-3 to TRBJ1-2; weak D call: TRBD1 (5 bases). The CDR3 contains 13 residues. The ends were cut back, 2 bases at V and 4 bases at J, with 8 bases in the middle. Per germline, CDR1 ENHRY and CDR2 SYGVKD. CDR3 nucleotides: TGTGCCATCAGTGAGGCAGGGTCCTATGGCTACACCTTC. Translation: CAISEAGSYGYTF.

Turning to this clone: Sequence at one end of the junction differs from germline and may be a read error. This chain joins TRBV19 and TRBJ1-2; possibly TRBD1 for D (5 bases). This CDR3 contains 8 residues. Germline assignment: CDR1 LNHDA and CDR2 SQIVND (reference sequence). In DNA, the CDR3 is TGCGGGGGCTATGGCTACACCTTC. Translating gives CGGYGYTF.

In DNA form, the CDR3 reads TGTGCCAGCAGCTTAGGACGAGGAACTAATGAAAAACTGTTTTTT. This gives the protein CASSLGRGTNEKLFF. The rearrangement links TRBV7-9 to TRBJ1-4; D gene uncertain. Germline CDR1 is SEHNR and CDR2 is FQNEAQ (reference sequence). This CDR3 spans 15 amino acids. Deletions cut 1 base from V and 1 base from J, with 7 bases between.

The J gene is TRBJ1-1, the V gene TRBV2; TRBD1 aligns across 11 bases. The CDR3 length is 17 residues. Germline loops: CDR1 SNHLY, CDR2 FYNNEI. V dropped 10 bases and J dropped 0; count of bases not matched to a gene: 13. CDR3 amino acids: CATSLARDRGMNTEAFF. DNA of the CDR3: TGTGCCACTTCCCTTGCCCGGGACAGGGGGATGAACACTGAAGCTTTCTTT. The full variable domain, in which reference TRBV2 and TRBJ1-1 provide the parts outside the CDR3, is EPEVTQTPSHQVTQMGQEVILRCVPISNHLYFYWYRQILGQKVEFLVSFYNNEISEKSEIFDDQFSVERPDGSNFTLKIRSTKLEDSAMYFCATSLARDRGMNTEAFFGQGTRLTVV.

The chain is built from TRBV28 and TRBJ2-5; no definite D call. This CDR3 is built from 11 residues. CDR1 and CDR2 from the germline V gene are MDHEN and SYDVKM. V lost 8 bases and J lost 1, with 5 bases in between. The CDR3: CASGGQETQYF. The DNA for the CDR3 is TGTGCCAGCGGCGGCCAAGAGACCCAGTACTTC. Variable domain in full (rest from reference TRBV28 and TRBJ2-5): DVKVTQSSRYLVKRTGEKVFLECVQDMDHENMFWYRQDPGLGLRLIYFSYDVKMKEKGDIPEGYSVSREKKERFSLILESASTNQTSMYLCASGGQETQYFGPGTRLLVL.

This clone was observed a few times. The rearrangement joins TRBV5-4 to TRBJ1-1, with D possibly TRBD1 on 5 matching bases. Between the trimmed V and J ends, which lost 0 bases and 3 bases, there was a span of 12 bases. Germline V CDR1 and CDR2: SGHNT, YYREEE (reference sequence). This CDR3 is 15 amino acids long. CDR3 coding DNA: TGTGCCAGCAGCTTGGCCGCACAGGCACACACTGAAGCTTTCTTT. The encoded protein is CASSLAAQAHTEAFF.

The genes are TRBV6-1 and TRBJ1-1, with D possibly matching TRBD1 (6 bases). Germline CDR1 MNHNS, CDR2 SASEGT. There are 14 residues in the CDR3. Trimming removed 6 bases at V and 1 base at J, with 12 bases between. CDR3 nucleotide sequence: TGTGCCAGCAGGCCGGGACAACCGAACACTGAAGCTTTCTTT. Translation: CASRPGQPNTEAFF.

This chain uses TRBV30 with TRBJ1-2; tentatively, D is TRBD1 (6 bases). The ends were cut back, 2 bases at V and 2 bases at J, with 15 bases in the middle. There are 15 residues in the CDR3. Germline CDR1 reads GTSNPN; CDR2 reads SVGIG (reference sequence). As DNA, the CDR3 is TGTGCCTGGAGTTCACCCTCGGACAGCAACTATGGCTACACCTTC. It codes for CAWSSPSDSNYGYTF.

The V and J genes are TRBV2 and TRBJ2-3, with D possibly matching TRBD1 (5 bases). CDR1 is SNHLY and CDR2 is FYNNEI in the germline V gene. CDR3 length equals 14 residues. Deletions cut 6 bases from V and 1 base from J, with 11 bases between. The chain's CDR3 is CASRERQRTDTQYF. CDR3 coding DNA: TGTGCCAGCAGAGAACGACAGCGCACAGATACGCAGTATTTT.

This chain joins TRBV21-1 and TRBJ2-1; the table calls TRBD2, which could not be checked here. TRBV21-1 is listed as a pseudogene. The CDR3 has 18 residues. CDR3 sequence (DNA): TGTGCCAGCAGCAAGTACACCCATGGGGGGAGCTCCTACAATGAGCAGTTCTTC. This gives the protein CASSKYTHGGSSYNEQFF.

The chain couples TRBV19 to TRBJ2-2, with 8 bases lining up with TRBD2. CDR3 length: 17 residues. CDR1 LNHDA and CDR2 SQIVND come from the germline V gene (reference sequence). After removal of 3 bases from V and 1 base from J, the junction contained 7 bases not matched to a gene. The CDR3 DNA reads TGTGCCAGTAGTATCCCGCTACGGGGGGGGAACACCGGGGAGCTGTTTTTT. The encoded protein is CASSIPLRGGNTGELFF.

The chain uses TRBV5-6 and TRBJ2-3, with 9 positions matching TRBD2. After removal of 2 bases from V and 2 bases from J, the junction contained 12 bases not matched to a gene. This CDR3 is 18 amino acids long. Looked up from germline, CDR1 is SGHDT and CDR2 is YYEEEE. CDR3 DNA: TGTGCCAGCAGCTTTTGGCTCCGGCGGGGGGGCGACACAGATACGCAGTATTTT. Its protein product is CASSFWLRRGGDTDTQYF.

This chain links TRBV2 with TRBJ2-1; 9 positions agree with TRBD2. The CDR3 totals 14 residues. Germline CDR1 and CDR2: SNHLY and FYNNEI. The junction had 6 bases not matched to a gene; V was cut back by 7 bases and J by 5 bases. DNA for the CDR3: TGTGCCAGCACTCAGCGGGGGGTTAACAATGAGCAGTTCTTC. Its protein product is CASTQRGVNNEQFF.